Sequencing of this TCR beta chain was carried out in a study of response to subunit inactivated influenza vaccine. Study-wide results and caveats: The study's authors posited that every seasonal influenza vaccination enlists few new T cells.

The CDR3 has 11 amino acids. The V gene's germline CDR1 is DFQATT and CDR2 SNEGSKA (reference sequence). V dropped 2 bases and J dropped 3 bases, with 5 bases sitting between them. This clonotype was counted many times. As yet, its antigen is unknown. MiXCR, applied by TCRdb to the RT-PCR reads, yields one record per CDR3 protein. The sample contains more than 600,000 distinct CDR3 sequences, around 20% of which appear only once. The clonotype originates from a man aged 50 or older who received an inactivated influenza vaccine. The starting material was PBMCs from blood, obtained more than 4 days after vaccination. The gene calls are TRBV20-1 and TRBJ2-7; D unclear. DNA of the CDR3: TGCAGTGCTAGACCTTTCTACGAGCAGTACTTC. It encodes CSARPFYEQYF.